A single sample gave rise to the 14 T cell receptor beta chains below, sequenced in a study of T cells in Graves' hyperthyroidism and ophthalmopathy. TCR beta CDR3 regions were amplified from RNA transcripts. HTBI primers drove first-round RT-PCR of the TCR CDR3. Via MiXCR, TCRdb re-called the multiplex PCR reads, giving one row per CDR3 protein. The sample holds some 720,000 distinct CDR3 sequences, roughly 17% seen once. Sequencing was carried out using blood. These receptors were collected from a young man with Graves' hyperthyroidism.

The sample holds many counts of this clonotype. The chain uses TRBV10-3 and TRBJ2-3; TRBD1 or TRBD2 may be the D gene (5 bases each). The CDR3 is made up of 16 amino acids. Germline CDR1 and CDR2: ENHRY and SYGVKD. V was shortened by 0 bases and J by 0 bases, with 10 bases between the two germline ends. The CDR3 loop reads CAISESGTTSTDTQYF. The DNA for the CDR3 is TGTGCCATCAGTGAGTCGGGGACGACGAGCACAGATACGCAGTATTTT.

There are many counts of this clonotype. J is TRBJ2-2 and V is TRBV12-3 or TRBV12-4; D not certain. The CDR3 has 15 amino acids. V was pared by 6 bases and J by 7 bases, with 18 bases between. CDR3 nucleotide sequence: TGTGCCAGCAGCCTCCCAACGGCCTACAGCGGGGAGCTGTTTTTT. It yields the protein CASSLPTAYSGELFF.

CDR3 residues: CASSSGLSAEYF. DNA of the CDR3: TGTGCCAGCAGCTCGGGACTCTCAGCGGAGTACTTC. The chain carries TRBV5-6 and TRBJ2-5, with TRBD2 as a possible D gene (6 bases). V lost 3 bases, J lost 12 bases, and 15 bases lay in between. The CDR3 runs to 12 residues. Germline V lookup: CDR1 SGHDT, CDR2 YYEEEE. The full variable domain, completed using reference TRBV5-6 and TRBJ2-5, is DAGVTQSPTHLIKTRGQQVTLRCSPKSGHDTVSWYQQALGQGPQFIFQYYEEEERQRGNFPDRFSGHQFPNYSSELNVNALLLGDSALYLCASSSGLSAEYFGPGTRLLVL.

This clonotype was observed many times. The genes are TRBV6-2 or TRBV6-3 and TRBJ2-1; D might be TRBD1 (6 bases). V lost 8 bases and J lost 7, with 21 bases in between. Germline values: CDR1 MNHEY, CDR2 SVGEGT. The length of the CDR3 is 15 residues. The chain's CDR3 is CASGTRGLRGNEQFF. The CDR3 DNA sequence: TGTGCCAGCGGGACCAGGGGTCTAAGGGGTAATGAGCAGTTCTTC.

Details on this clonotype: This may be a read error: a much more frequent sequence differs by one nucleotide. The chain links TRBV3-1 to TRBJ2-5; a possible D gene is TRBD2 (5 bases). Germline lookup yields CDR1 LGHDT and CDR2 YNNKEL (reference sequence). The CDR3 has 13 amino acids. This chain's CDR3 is CANSPDPGETQYF. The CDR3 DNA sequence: TGTGCCAACAGCCCTGACCCGGGGGAGACCCAGTACTTC.

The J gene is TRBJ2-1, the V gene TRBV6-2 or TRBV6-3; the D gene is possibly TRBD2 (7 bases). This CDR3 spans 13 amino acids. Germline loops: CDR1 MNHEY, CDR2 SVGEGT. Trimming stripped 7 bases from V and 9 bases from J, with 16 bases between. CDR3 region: CASMSRGGGEQFF. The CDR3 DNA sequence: TGTGCCAGCATGTCTAGGGGGGGGGGTGAGCAGTTCTTC.

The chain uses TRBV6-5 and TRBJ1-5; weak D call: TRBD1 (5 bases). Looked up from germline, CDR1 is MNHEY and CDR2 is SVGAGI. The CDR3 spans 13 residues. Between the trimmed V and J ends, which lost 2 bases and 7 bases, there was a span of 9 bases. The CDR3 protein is CASSYERGQPQHF. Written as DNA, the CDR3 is TGTGCCAGCAGTTACGAAAGGGGCCAGCCCCAGCATTTT.

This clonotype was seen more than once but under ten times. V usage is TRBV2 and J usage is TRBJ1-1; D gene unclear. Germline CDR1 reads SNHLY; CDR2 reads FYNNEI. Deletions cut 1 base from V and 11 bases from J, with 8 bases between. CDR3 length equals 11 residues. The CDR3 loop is CASSEVAGAFF. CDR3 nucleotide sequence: TGTGCCAGCAGTGAAGTGGCTGGGGCTTTCTTT.

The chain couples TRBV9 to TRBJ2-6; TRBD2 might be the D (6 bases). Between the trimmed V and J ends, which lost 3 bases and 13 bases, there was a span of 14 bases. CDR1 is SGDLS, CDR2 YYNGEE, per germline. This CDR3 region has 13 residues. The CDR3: CASSEGGARVLTF. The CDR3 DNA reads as TGTGCCAGCAGCGAAGGCGGGGCACGGGTCCTGACTTTC.

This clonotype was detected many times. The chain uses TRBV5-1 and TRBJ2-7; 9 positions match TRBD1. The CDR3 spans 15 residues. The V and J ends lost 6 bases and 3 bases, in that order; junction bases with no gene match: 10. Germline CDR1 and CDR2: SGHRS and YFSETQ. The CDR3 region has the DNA TGCGCCAGCAACGGACCGGGACAGGGATTCTACGAGCAGTACTTC. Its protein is CASNGPGQGFYEQYF. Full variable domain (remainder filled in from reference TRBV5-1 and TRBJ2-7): KAGVTQTPRYLIKTRGQQVTLSCSPISGHRSVSWYQQTPGQGLQFLFEYFSETQRNKGNFPGRFSGRQFSNSRSEMNVSTLELGDSALYLCASNGPGQGFYEQYFGPGTRLTVT.

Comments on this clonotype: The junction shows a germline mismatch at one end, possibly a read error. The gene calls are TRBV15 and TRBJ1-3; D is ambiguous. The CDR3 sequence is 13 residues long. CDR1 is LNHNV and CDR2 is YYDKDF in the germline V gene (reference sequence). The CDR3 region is CATSRDSGNTTYF. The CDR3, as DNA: TGTGCCACCAGCAGAGATAGCGGAAACACCACATATTTT.

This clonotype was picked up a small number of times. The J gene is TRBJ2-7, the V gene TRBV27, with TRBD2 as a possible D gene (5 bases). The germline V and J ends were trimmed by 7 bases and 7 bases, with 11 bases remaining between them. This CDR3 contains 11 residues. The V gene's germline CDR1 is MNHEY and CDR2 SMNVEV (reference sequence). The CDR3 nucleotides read TGTGCCAGCACCTACCGCGGGGAGCAGTACTTC. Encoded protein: CASTYRGEQYF.

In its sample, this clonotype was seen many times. CDR3 residues: CSARGGTSGSVTGELFF. CDR3 sequence (DNA): TGCAGTGCTAGAGGGGGGACTAGCGGGAGTGTTACCGGGGAGCTGTTTTTT. The rearrangement uses TRBV20-1 and TRBJ2-2, with TRBD2 identical over 14 bases. V lost 1 base, J lost 5 bases, and 6 bases stayed unmatched. CDR3 length: 17 residues. Germline V gene lookup returns CDR1 DFQATT and CDR2 SNEGSKA (reference sequence).

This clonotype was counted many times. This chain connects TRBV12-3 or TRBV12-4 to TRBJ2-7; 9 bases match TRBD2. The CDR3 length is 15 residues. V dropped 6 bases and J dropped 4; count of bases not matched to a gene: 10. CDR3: CASSPTTSGYYEQYF. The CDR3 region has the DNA TGTGCCAGCAGCCCCACGACTAGCGGCTATTACGAGCAGTACTTC.